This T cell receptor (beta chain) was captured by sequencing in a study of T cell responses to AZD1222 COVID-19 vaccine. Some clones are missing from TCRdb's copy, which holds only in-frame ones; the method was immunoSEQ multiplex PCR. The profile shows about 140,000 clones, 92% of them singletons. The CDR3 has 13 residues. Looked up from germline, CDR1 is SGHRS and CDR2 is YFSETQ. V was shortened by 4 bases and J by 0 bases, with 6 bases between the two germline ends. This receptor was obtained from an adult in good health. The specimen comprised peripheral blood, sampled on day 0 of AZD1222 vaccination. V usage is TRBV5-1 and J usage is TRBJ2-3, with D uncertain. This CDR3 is CASSAASTDTQYF. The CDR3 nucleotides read TGCGCCAGCAGCGCAGCTAGCACAGATACGCAGTATTTT.